Below, 19 T cell receptor beta chains from the same sample are listed, as sequenced in a study of CD8 T cells in ankylosing spondylitis. TCRdb reprocessed the 5' RACE reads via MiXCR and lists one record per CDR3 protein. This table holds about 140,000 distinct CDR3 sequences, 6% to 8.5% found once. The sequenced sample was blood, either unsorted or a sorted T cell fraction (not recorded which). The source is a female donor with ankylosing spondylitis or in good health (not recorded which).

This clonotype has a count of ten or more. This chain links TRBV10-3 with TRBJ2-7; no clear D. The V and J ends lost 0 bases and 6 bases respectively, with 15 bases between them. This CDR3 has 15 amino acids. Germline CDR1 reads ENHRY; CDR2 reads SYGVKD. The CDR3, as DNA: TGTGCCATCAGTGAGTCAAGTGGATTCTCGGCCGAGCAGTACTTC. Amino acid sequence: CAISESSGFSAEQYF.

This clonotype was counted many times. The chain carries TRBV12-3 or TRBV12-4 and TRBJ1-5; 8 bases match TRBD1. The V and J ends lost 6 bases and 4 bases, in that order; junction bases with no gene match: 5. There are 14 residues in the CDR3. The CDR3 DNA follows: TGTGCCAGCAGCCTACAGGGGGTTAATCAGCCCCAGCATTTT. Translated, it gives CASSLQGVNQPQHF.

The sample holds many counts of this clonotype. This chain connects TRBV2 to TRBJ2-2, with D tentatively TRBD2 (6 bases). This CDR3 has 14 amino acids. CDR1 is SNHLY, CDR2 FYNNEI, per germline. V dropped 9 bases and J dropped 1 base, with 12 bases sitting between them. The CDR3 nucleotides read TGTGCCAGGGAGGGAAAGGAGAACACCGGGGAGCTGTTTTTT. Protein product: CAREGKENTGELFF.

V usage is TRBV3-1 and J usage is TRBJ2-2; 10 bases line up with TRBD2. Trimming at V came to 0 bases and at J to 6 bases, leaving 10 bases not matched to a gene. Germline V gene data show CDR1 as LGHDT and CDR2 as YNNKEL (reference sequence). This CDR3 region has 18 residues. The CDR3 loop reads CASSQDPGLAEWAGELFF. CDR3 DNA sequence: TGTGCCAGCAGCCAAGATCCCGGACTAGCGGAATGGGCCGGGGAGCTGTTTTTT. The full variable domain, completed using reference TRBV3-1 and TRBJ2-2, is DTAVSQTPKYLVTQMGNDKSIKCEQNLGHDTMYWYKQDSKKFLKIMFSYNNKELIINETVPNRFSPKSPDKAHLNLHINSLELGDSAVYFCASSQDPGLAEWAGELFFGEGSRLTVL.

This clonotype was detected ten times or more. The CDR3 sequence: CATSRDRKETQYF. The CDR3 coding sequence is TGTGCCACCAGCAGAGACCGAAAAGAGACCCAGTACTTC. This sequence joins TRBV15 and TRBJ2-5; D is unclear. The CDR3 covers 13 residues. Trimming left V 0 bases short and J 3 bases short, with 5 bases between. The germline V gene has CDR1 LNHNV and CDR2 YYDKDF (reference sequence).

On this clonotype itself: One base away lies a much larger clone, so this may be a sequencing read error. The chain combines TRBV2 with TRBJ1-3; D gene ambiguous. Germline V CDR1 and CDR2: SNHLY, FYNNEI. V was pared by 11 bases and J by 2 bases, with 7 bases between. The CDR3 spans 11 residues. The CDR3 reads CAGLAGNTIYF. CDR3 DNA: TGTGCCGGCCTCGCTGGAAACACCATATATTTT. The entire variable domain, with the rest obtained from reference TRBV2 and TRBJ1-3, is as follows: EPEVTQTPSHQVTQMGQEVILRCVPISNHLYFYWYRQILGQKVEFLVSFYNNEISEKSEIFDDQFSVERPDGSNFTLKIRSTKLEDSAMYFCAGLAGNTIYFGEGSWLTVV.

This clonotype was picked up many times. The V call is TRBV12-3 or TRBV12-4, the J call TRBJ2-3, with D tentatively TRBD1 (6 bases). The CDR3 contains 14 residues. The V and J ends lost 2 bases and 2 bases respectively, with 8 bases between them. CDR3 region: CASSLRGFTDTQYF. CDR3 nucleotides: TGTGCCAGCAGTTTAAGGGGGTTCACAGATACGCAGTATTTT.

In this sample, this clonotype turned up many times. The chain couples TRBV12-3 or TRBV12-4 to TRBJ2-1; D possibly corresponds to TRBD2 (5 bases). V was clipped by 1 base and J by 3 bases, with 13 bases between them. This CDR3 contains 16 residues. The CDR3 nucleotides read TGTGCCAGCAGTTTAGGGCGGACTTGGCGCTACAATGAGCAGTTCTTC. Translating it yields CASSLGRTWRYNEQFF.

This clonotype was observed many times. This chain uses TRBV19 with TRBJ2-1; 7 bases are shared with TRBD2. The CDR3 has 15 amino acids. CDR1 and CDR2 (germline): LNHDA, SQIVND (reference sequence). V trimming: 3 bases; J trimming: 7 bases; junction bases outside the gene matches: 9. The CDR3: CASSIWLAASNEQFF. The DNA for the CDR3 is TGTGCCAGTAGTATTTGGCTAGCGGCCTCAAATGAGCAGTTCTTC. The entire variable domain, with the rest obtained from reference TRBV19 and TRBJ2-1, is as follows: DGGITQSPKYLFRKEGQNVTLSCEQNLNHDAMYWYRQDPGQGLRLIYYSQIVNDFQKGDIAEGYSVSREKKESFPLTVTSAQKNPTAFYLCASSIWLAASNEQFFGPGTRLTVL.

This clonotype was picked up many times. The chain uses TRBV7-8 and TRBJ1-2; TRBD1 might be the D (5 bases). Trimming stripped 4 bases from V and 2 bases from J, with 14 bases between. The CDR3 sequence is 15 residues long. Germline V CDR1 and CDR2: SGHVS, FQNEAQ. The CDR3 DNA follows: TGTGCCAGCAGCTCCTCAAATGGGGGAAACTATGGCTACACCTTC. Translating it yields CASSSSNGGNYGYTF.

This clonotype occurred many times. The gene calls are TRBV7-3 and TRBJ2-1, with D tentatively TRBD2 (7 bases). The CDR3 extends over 15 amino acids. Looked up from germline, CDR1 is SGHTA and CDR2 is FQGTGA. Trimming cost V 2 bases and J 6 bases, with 14 bases left between them. Written as DNA, the CDR3 is TGTGCCAGCAGCTTAGACGGACTAGGGGGCAATGAGCAGTTCTTC. Translation gives CASSLDGLGGNEQFF. The variable domain in full, with the rest retrieved from reference TRBV7-3 and TRBJ2-1, is GAGVSQTPSNKVTEKGKYVELRCDPISGHTALYWYRQSLGQGPEFLIYFQGTGAADDSGLPNDRFFAVRPEGSVSTLKIQRTERGDSAVYLCASSLDGLGGNEQFFGPGTRLTVL.

This clonotype has ten or more counts. DNA for the CDR3: TGTGCCACCAGTGATCAAGGACTAGCGGGGGGGGATGATACGCAGTATTTT. Translating gives CATSDQGLAGGDDTQYF. The chain has TRBV24-1 and TRBJ2-3; 15 bases map to TRBD2. The CDR3 runs 17 residues. The ends lost 3 bases at V and 6 bases at J; junction bases unmatched: 6. CDR1 and CDR2 from the germline V gene are KGHDR and SFDVKD.

The chain is built from TRBV11-2 and TRBJ2-3; 8 nucleotides match TRBD2. The germline gives CDR1 SGHAT, CDR2 FQNNGV. The CDR3 covers 15 residues. Germline trimming cut 4 bases from V and 4 bases from J; bases unmatched to any gene: 7. CDR3 DNA sequence: TGTGCCAGCAGCTCCGTAGCGGGATTTTCAGATACGCAGTATTTT. Translated, it gives CASSSVAGFSDTQYF. The full variable domain, with the rest looked up from reference TRBV11-2 and TRBJ2-3, is EAGVAQSPRYKIIEKRQSVAFWCNPISGHATLYWYQQILGQGPKLLIQFQNNGVVDDSQLPKDRFSAERLKGVDSTLKIQPAKLEDSAVYLCASSSVAGFSDTQYFGPGTRLTVL.

V is TRBV20-1 and J is TRBJ2-3, with a possible D match to TRBD2 (5 bases). CDR1 and CDR2 (germline): DFQATT, SNEGSKA (reference sequence). With 7 bases removed from V and 2 bases from J, the gap between germline ends came to 13 bases. The length of the CDR3 is 13 residues. DNA of the CDR3: TGCAGTGGGAGTGAGGGCTCCACAGATACGCAGTATTTT. It specifies CSGSEGSTDTQYF.

J is TRBJ2-7 and V is TRBV24-1; D is undetermined. Germline CDR1 reads KGHDR; CDR2 reads SFDVKD. Deletions cut 4 bases from V and 3 bases from J, with 9 bases between. This CDR3 has 13 residues. CDR3 sequence: CATSEPGFYEQYF. Here the CDR3 DNA reads TGTGCCACCAGTGAGCCCGGATTCTACGAGCAGTACTTC.

This clonotype was observed many times. V is TRBV30 and J is TRBJ2-2; D remains ambiguous. The germline CDR1 and CDR2 sequences are GTSNPN and SVGIG (reference sequence). Trimming removed 0 bases from V and 5 bases from J, with 10 bases in between. This CDR3 is built from 14 residues. The CDR3 here is CAWSVVATTGELFF. CDR3 sequence (DNA): TGTGCCTGGAGTGTCGTGGCAACAACCGGGGAGCTGTTTTTT.

This clonotype was detected many times. The V gene is TRBV29-1, the J gene TRBJ2-1; a possible D gene is TRBD2 (6 bases). CDR3 size: 14 residues. Looked up from germline, CDR1 is SQVTM and CDR2 is ANQGSEA. V lost 6 bases and J 8 bases, leaving 20 bases between the germline ends. This chain's CDR3 is CSVPGVSGVDEQFF. In DNA, the CDR3 is TGCAGCGTGCCGGGTGTATCGGGGGTCGATGAGCAGTTCTTC.

This clonotype was seen many times. V and J are TRBV5-1 and TRBJ2-3; 7 nucleotides agree with TRBD2. The CDR3 extends over 15 amino acids. Trimming removed 0 bases from V and 3 bases from J; junction bases left unmatched: 4. From germline, CDR1 is SGHRS and CDR2 YFSETQ. CDR3: CASSLDGGRTDTQYF. CDR3 sequence (DNA): TGCGCCAGCAGCTTGGACGGGGGGAGGACAGATACGCAGTATTTT.

On this clonotype itself: A much larger clone is a single base away; this may be a read error. The chain joins TRBV5-1 to TRBJ2-5; a weak D match, TRBD2 (7 bases). The CDR3 contains 13 residues. Germline V gene data show CDR1 as SGHRS and CDR2 as YFSETQ. CDR3 residues: CASSLSSGGLQHF. CDR3 DNA sequence: TGCGCCAGCAGCTTGTCGTCCGGGGGGCTCCAGCACTTC.